This T cell receptor (beta chain) is from a study of T-cell reconstitution after alpha-beta-depleted transplantation in children (dated by TCRdb to about 2016). With respect to the entire study: The study quantitatively tracked T-cell immune reconstitution after TCRalphabeta/CD19-depleted allogeneic hematopoietic cell transplantation in children using TCR repertoire profiling.

Of note for this clonotype: Its recognized antigen is unknown. Base qualities are not at hand, and no much larger clone is one base apart.

The cysteine opens and the phenylalanine closes a CDR3 of 15 amino acids. Only CDR3 DNA remains: 45 bases, in frame from the first base. V sheds 5 bases and J sheds 7 bases, leaving 20 bases between their ends. CDR1 and CDR2 (MDHEN, SYDVKM) derive from the germline V gene. The library was generated by PCR. The run used an Illumina HiSeq 2500. TCR library preparation used molecular barcoding, with unique molecular identifiers applied to normalize quantification of the TCRbeta repertoire. The raw public reads went through TCRdb reprocessing: fastp at Q25, MiXCR clone calling, in-frame beta chains kept. One record per CDR3 amino acid sequence lists the most common genes and DNA. This sample holds fewer than 200,000 distinct CDR3 sequences; around 7% were observed only once. The top ten clones comprise 3% to 3.5% of the sample.

Recombination linked TRBV28 to TRBJ2-5, with a tentative D gene TRBD1 over 6 matching bases. This specimen was PBMCs from the stem cell graft donor, taken from the stem cell graft. The clonotype was recovered from a human donor who donated a stem cell graft to a child with Wiskott-Aldrich syndrome. The base sequence is TGTGCCAGCAGTACCCAAAACAGGGTTGTGGTGACCCAGTACTTC. Its amino acids are CASSTQNRVVVTQYF.